This record concerns one TCR beta chain sequence. What it recognizes is unknown. The authors ran the assay at deep level. TCRdb's table, derived via immunoSEQ multiplex PCR, lists solely in-frame clones and lacks some. The table lists approximately 600,000 clones, around 96% of them singletons. There are 13 residues in the CDR3. Germline V gene sequence: CDR1 GTSNPN, CDR2 SVGIG (reference sequence). V lost 2 bases, J lost 6 bases, and 7 bases stayed unmatched. The sample is drawn from a study of shared clonotypes between healthy human individuals. Turning to the study itself: The study used three CD4 naive, three CD4 memory, two CD8 naive and one CD8 memory plate per donor.

Naivety among CD8 cells was defined by CD45RO negativity and positive CCR7 selection, thereby excluding terminally differentiated effector memory CD45RA+ cells. Donation came from healthy HIV-negative adults that had no recent acute infections or vaccinations. Overall study findings and caveats: Donors were few, which limited the genetic and exposure-history diversity represented.

The clonotype comes from a woman in her twenties or thirties in good health. The V call is TRBV30, the J call TRBJ2-7; 7 bases are shared with TRBD2. The sequenced material came from naive CD8+ T cells sorted from blood. The CDR3 region has the DNA TGTGCCTGGAGTAAGCGGGAACGGGTCGAGCAGTACTTC. It codes for CAWSKRERVEQYF.